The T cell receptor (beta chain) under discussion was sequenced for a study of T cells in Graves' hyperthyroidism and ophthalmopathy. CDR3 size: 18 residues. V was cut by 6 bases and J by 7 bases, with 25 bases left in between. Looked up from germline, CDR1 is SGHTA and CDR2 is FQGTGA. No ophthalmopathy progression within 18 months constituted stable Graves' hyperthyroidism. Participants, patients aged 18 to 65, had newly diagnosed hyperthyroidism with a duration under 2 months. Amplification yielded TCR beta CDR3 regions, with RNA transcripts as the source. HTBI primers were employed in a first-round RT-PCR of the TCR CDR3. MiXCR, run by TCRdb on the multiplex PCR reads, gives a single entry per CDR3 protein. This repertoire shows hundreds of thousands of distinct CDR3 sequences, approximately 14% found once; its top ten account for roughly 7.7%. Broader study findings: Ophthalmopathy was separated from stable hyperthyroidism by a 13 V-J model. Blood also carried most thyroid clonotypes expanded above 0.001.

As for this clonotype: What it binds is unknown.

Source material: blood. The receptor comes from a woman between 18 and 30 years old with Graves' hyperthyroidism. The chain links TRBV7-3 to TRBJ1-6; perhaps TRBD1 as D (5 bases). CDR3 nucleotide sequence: TGTGCCAGCAGTTTAGCGGCCGCAGGGCGTACACGGAATTCACCCCTCCACTTT. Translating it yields CASSLAAAGRTRNSPLHF.